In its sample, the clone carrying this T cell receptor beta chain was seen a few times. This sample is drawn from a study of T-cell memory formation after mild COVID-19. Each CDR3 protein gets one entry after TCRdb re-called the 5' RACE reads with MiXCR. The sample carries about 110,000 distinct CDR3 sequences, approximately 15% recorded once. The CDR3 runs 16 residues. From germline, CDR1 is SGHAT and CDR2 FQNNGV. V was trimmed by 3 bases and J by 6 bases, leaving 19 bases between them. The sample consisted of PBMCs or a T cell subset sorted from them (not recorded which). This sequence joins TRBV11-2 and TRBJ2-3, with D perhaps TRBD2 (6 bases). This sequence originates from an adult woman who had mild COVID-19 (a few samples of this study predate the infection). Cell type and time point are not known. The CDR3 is CASSLSSGPSWDTQYF. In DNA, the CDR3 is TGTGCCAGCAGCTTGAGTAGCGGACCCTCTTGGGATACGCAGTATTTT.